This paragraph covers one T cell receptor (beta chain) sequence. Its antigen remains unidentified. At one end the junction does not follow the germline gene, possibly because of a read error. The germline V gene (reference sequence) gives CDR1 as SSHAT and CDR2 as FNYEAQ. The CDR3, cysteine through phenylalanine, is 14 amino acids long. The DNA shown is the 42-base CDR3, in frame from base 1. To prepare the library, the immunoSEQ multiplex PCR assay was applied. The multiplex PCR relied on a mix of 60 forward primers for TCR Vbeta segments and 13 reverse primers for TCR Jbeta segments. A multiplex PCR assay on genomic DNA amplified the CDR3 region of rearranged TCR beta genes. Amplified TCR beta libraries were sequenced as 87-base-pair reads on the Illumina HiSeq System. The original pipeline was this. In a later analysis, tens of millions of unique TCR beta chains were counted across the 650 to 700 repertoires, and roughly 11 million of these chains were shared by at least two donors. A nearest-neighbor algorithm error-corrected the raw reads and collapsed the reads into unique sequences, merging closely related sequences to remove PCR and sequencing errors. Alignment of CDR3 sequences to IMGT reference sequences was used to assign V, D and J gene segments. Each retained sequence needed at least a six-nucleotide match to both a V gene segment and a J gene segment. Rearrangements were classified as productive when the CDR3 lacked stop codons and remained in frame with V and J, and all other rearrangements were classified as non-productive. CDR3 was defined according to IMGT convention as the region running from the second conserved V-encoded cysteine to the conserved J-encoded phenylalanine. The earlier analysis of roughly 590 of the donors excluded any sequence lacking an unambiguous match to a single V gene segment. An earlier analysis of several hundred of the donors called V segments functional above 56.7% productive rearrangements and segregating when the between-donor standard deviation exceeded 5%. A statistical classification framework was developed to diagnose cytomegalovirus status using the catalog of TCR beta chain sequences. V and J gene assignment, in a later analysis, came from comparing TCR nucleotide sequences with IMGT/GENE-DB human TR gene sequences. A later analysis assigned CDR3 sequences and most-parsimonious VDJ recombination scenarios with the TCRdist pipeline. A later analysis defined each TCR beta chain by its CDR3 amino acid sequence plus V-gene family, and excluded reads lacking a unique V-gene family. In a later analysis, 500 to 700 highly shared, low-generation-probability nucleotide sequences were removed to address suspected cross-contamination and a sequencing artifact. In a later analysis, a clonal expansion index was calculated for each public chain from normalized within-repertoire ranks of inferred template counts. Generation probabilities in a later analysis came from a VDJ recombination model fitted to out-of-frame rearrangements, and those results were checked against IGoR. In a later analysis, TCR-TCR, TCR-HLA and TCR-CMV co-occurrence was scored with hypergeometric tests, and a repertoire-size bias correction was applied to TCR pairs. False discovery rates were estimated in a later analysis by permuting HLA or CMV assignments 20 times. A later analysis grouped co-occurring TCRs with DBSCAN, adding TCRdist sequence similarity when clustering within HLA-allele-positive subsets. For co-occurrence clustering, repertoires with fewer than 30,000 or more than 120,000 public chains were excluded, along with several repertoires with anomalous nucleotide sharing. TCRdb retrieved this table from immuneACCESS and kept in-frame rearrangements only. Not all clones are present; in checked studies, unresolved V genes account for under half, and no reason is known for the remainder. The V and J calls and clone size come from that table; D and trimming were worked out from the DNA. The sample table lists about 160,000 clones, 82% of them with a count of one. About 10% of the sample belongs to the ten largest clones.

The sample originates from a study of cytomegalovirus exposure and HLA in healthy donors (dated by TCRdb to between 2016 and 2019). Context from the whole study: In an earlier analysis of approximately 500 of the donors, 276 Gb of sequence data and 90 million to 130 million unique TCR beta sequences from approximately 180 million T cells were reported. HLA typing covered class I and class II loci at four-digit resolution. The genetic ancestry cluster associated with self-reported Caucasian donors included approximately 85% of the 300 to 400 genotyped donors. Roughly 300 gigabases of sequencing data and some 85 million unique TCR sequences were included in an early release covering under 650 HLA-typed donors. In a later genetic analysis, genome-wide SNP genotypes for about 65% of the roughly 700 donors were used, and that subset was treated as a discovery cohort. The number of typed donors differed by locus: about 620-640 for A, B, C, DRB1 and DQB1; 522 for DQA1; approximately 600 for DPA1; and around 450 for DPB1. Donor age, sex, ethnicity and CMV serostatus were collected together with the repertoire data. To predict cytomegalovirus infection status, the study brought together high-throughput TCR immunosequencing, statistical association of individual TCRs with disease status, and machine learning. Every repertoire in the discovery cohort had been generated on one and the same sequencing platform. In an earlier analysis of roughly 600 of the donors, high-throughput TCR beta sequencing was used to judge whether each TCR beta V gene segment behaved as functional or pseudogenic. The aim of the study was to test whether cataloging public T cell receptors could identify signatures of past pathogen exposure. Among around 400 genotyped donors of the cohort, an average of about 220,000 unique TCR beta nucleotide sequences was sequenced per donor, of which approximately 19% were non-productive. In a later analysis, previously published TCR beta repertoires from several hundred donors were re-analyzed and high-resolution HLA genotyping was added so that TCR occurrence patterns could be studied. Besides the first cohort of 500 to 700 subjects, a separate validation cohort made up of roughly 120 different subjects was used. Rather than drawing on any new phenotypic data, the later analysis identified candidate immune exposures from TCR beta sequences and the way those sequences occurred across donors. Four to six DR-DQ haplotypes were handled as single units for association and clustering, since linkage in the cohort was strong. The study profiled the T cell repertoires of under 850 subjects by immunosequencing and related them to cytomegalovirus serostatus.

Results the study describes overall, beyond this receptor: Cytomegalovirus status was reported to be diagnosed by the classifier with high specificity and sensitivity in both the original and validation cohorts. Over 15 rarely observed V segments, including chromosome 9 orphons, were excluded from the earlier analysis of several hundred of the donors because counts were too low. Broadly in line with IMGT annotations, most TCR beta V segments showed up in productive rearrangements about 87% or about 30% of the time in an earlier analysis of 587 of the donors. Some IMGT-functional V segments, including TRBV6-2 and TRBV6-3, could not be distinguished by the 87-base-pair reads and were therefore excluded. Correlated functional status among segregating V segments might be attributable to linkage disequilibrium, but an unknown experimental factor could not be ruled out. In the study, approximately 160 TCR beta chains were listed as associated with cytomegalovirus. A later genetic analysis reported fewer N-insertions in productive TCRs among donors in an Asian-associated ancestry cluster than the roughly 720-donor mean. Most TCR sequences were observed very rarely across donors, whereas some public TCRs were present in many individuals. In a later analysis, the rate of TCR association differed among HLA loci, with DRB1 alleles having the most associated TCRs and HLA-C alleles having the fewest. V-gene and J-gene trimming of TCR beta chains was associated with a missense DCLRE1C variant in a later genetic analysis, and the association was replicated in an independent cohort. Sequencing depth was assumed to be roughly uniform across donors in the presence/absence analyses, though that assumption may not hold. For the cohort, immune exposure information was limited to CMV serostatus. The cohort was sequenced for TCR beta chains only, and without alpha or paired-chain data the features that could be detected were limited. In a later analysis, HLA-associated TCR beta chains were found to be more clonally expanded and to have lower generation probabilities than equally common non-associated chains. According to a later analysis, most CMV-associated TCR beta chains appeared to be HLA-restricted, and the HLA associations seemed to be driven largely by CMV exposure. A group of highly shared sequence variants was considered likely to be a technical artifact of the sequencing pipeline. Assigning TCR associations to individual alleles was difficult when HLA alleles, especially DR and DQ, strongly co-occurred. It was suggested by the authors that the approach could potentially be generalized to other disease states and immunological phenotypes. Because HLA typing was unavailable for some donors at each locus, only the typed subset was used in association tests. In a later analysis, around 17,000 TCR beta sequences were associated with specific HLA alleles at a false discovery rate of 0.05. A further reported finding was that TCR beta sequences accurately predicted the HLA-A and HLA-B alleles for most subjects in the first cohort. According to a later analysis, parvovirus B19, influenza, CMV and Epstein-Barr virus appeared linked to several top co-occurrence clusters. Three of the identified cytomegalovirus-associated TCR beta chains were confirmed in vitro to be specific for cytomegalovirus antigens.

In total, around 600 healthy bone marrow donors made up the cohort. At the time of sampling, all cohort members were nominally healthy, though unrecorded immune exposures were likely present. The donor tested CMV seropositive and was one of the 289 seropositive cohort members. Every donor gave a peripheral blood sample, and the peripheral blood mononuclear cells from that sample were used for TCR beta sequencing. The Qiagen DNeasy Blood Extraction Kit was used to extract genomic DNA from the blood cell samples. The V gene is TRBV7-7 and the J gene is TRBJ1-2, and possibly TRBD1, on 6 matching bases. The sequence came from a man in his forties or fifties in good health and CMV-seropositive. Sequencing was performed on PBMCs. The DNA is TGTGCTAGCAGCAAGAACAGGGAACCGTCGATCTACACCTTC. Its coded protein is CASSKNREPSIYTF.